This T cell receptor (beta chain) stems from a study of T cell responses to AZD1222 COVID-19 vaccine. The study's findings and limits: Only a handful of people who got AZD1222 tested seropositive at baseline.

In germline, CDR1 is SGHDN, CDR2 FVKESK. The CDR3 spans 14 residues. V was shortened by 6 bases and J by 7 bases, with 13 bases between the two germline ends. As concerns this clone: The antigen remains undetermined.

Clones were sequenced by immunoSEQ multiplex PCR, and TCRdb holds only the in-frame ones, with some missing. The sample includes 160,000 or so clones, around 85% of them seen just once. The sequenced sample was peripheral blood, obtained after recovery from COVID-19. J is TRBJ1-6 and V is TRBV14, with D possibly being TRBD1 (5 bases). This TCR was sampled from an adult who had recovered from COVID-19. As DNA, the CDR3 is TGTGCCAGCAGAACAGGACCCACAAATTCACCCCTCCACTTT. It codes for CASRTGPTNSPLHF.